These T cell receptor beta chains were read from a single sample in a study of cytomegalovirus exposure and HLA in healthy donors. This table comes from immunoSEQ multiplex PCR, and its TCRdb copy is limited to in-frame clones, with some not included. This sample carries some 74,000 clones, 60% to 75% of them seen once, and the ten largest clones take approximately 21%. The material sequenced was PBMCs. The receptors derive from a man aged 35 to 55 in good health and CMV-seropositive. Each CDR3 is given with its conserved first and last residue. The D gene is left open where the match is weak.

J gene,V gene,D gene,CDR3 length,CDR3 protein
TRBJ2-1,TRBV27,TRBD2,13,CASTYKRGYEQFF
TRBJ2-6,TRBV6-5,.,15,CASSYRSSGANVLTF
TRBJ2-1,TRBV2,TRBD1,14,CASSEQGQNNEQFF
TRBJ1-5,TRBV5-6,.,15,CASSTLRQANQPQHF
TRBJ2-7,TRBV5-1,.,16,CASSLWGLQGGYEQYF
TRBJ1-1,TRBV4-3,.,14,CASSLSRGHTEAFF
TRBJ2-1,TRBV15,TRBD2,14,CATSYGGVYNEQFF
TRBJ2-7,TRBV14,TRBD1,13,CASSQGQGYEQYF
TRBJ1-1,TRBV10-3,TRBD1,14,CAIRTGSGGTEAFF
TRBJ2-3,TRBV5-4,.,14,CASSIPQVTDTQYF
TRBJ2-1,TRBV5-4,.,16,CASSRRGGGGLNEQFF
TRBJ1-4,TRBV7-9,.,13,CASSGGVVEKLFF
TRBJ2-7,TRBV12-2,.,16,CASRLASAGATYEQYF
TRBJ1-1,TRBV27,.,15,CASTELGGRFTEAFF
TRBJ2-1,TRBV29-1,TRBD2,12,CSVGLGDDEQFF
TRBJ2-7,TRBV30,TRBD2,13,CAYQPRGGVEQYF
TRBJ1-4,TRBV5-4,TRBD1,16,CASSSLGQGAHEKLFF
TRBJ1-6,TRBV2,TRBD1,19,CASSDSRADRGFYNSPLHF
TRBJ2-1,TRBV6-5,TRBD2,16,CASSYRASGGWTEQFF
TRBJ1-3,TRBV9,TRBD1,16,CASSVGQAYSGNTIYF
TRBJ1-2,TRBV6-1,TRBD1,13,CASSGLDRVGYTF
TRBJ2-2,TRBV5-1,TRBD1,14,CASSRQGEAGELFF
TRBJ1-6,TRBV7-9,.,15,CASSFNQGSDSPLHF
TRBJ1-2,TRBV12-5,TRBD1,14,CASGFPGQNYGYTF
TRBJ2-1,TRBV6-6,TRBD2,14,CASSYLRGGGEQFF
TRBJ1-1,TRBV19,.,14,CASSIGGVSTEAFF
TRBJ1-2,TRBV5-4,.,14,CASSLDQRLYGYTF
TRBJ1-6,TRBV7-3,.,15,CASSLNTAGNSPLHF